This TCR beta chain is drawn from a study of metastatic and nonmetastatic thyroid tumors. Across the study: Patients with malignant and benign thyroid disease provided blood and tumor or nodule tissue, whose repertoires were compared.

Comments on this clone: Its antigen is undetermined.

Per the original data handling: Clinicopathological groups of papillary thyroid cancer showed CDR3 differences that were used to build a distant-metastasis classifier. TCRdb re-called clones via MiXCR from the PCR reads. TCRdb assigned the V and J calls; the authors' analysis was not used. The sample records 16,000 or so clones, about 25% being singletons. Notes on the study in general: When malignant thyroid tumors were compared with benign nodules, TCR beta diversity was reportedly significantly higher in the malignant tumors. This held in both blood and tumor samples.

Every patient underwent thyroid surgery untreated. The CDR3 loop spans 18 amino acids. The V gene's germline CDR1 is MNHEY and CDR2 SMNVEV (reference sequence). V was cut by 5 bases and J by 3 bases, with 26 bases left in between. The receptor was isolated from a female donor with papillary thyroid cancer or a benign thyroid nodule (not recorded which). Some clones in this sample may be carry-over from other donors' samples. Sequencing used adjacent normal tissue. The chain combines TRBV27 with TRBJ2-7; no reliable D call. For the CDR3, the DNA is TGTGCCAGCAGTCCAAACCCCGCCGCATCACCTGAACACTACGAGCAGTACTTC. Encoded protein: CASSPNPAASPEHYEQYF.